This T cell receptor (beta chain) was recorded in a study of blood T cell repertoires in COVID-19. On the study more broadly: The cDNA or gDNA used as material had been derived from T cells, B-cell-depleted T cells, or PBMCs.

In the original processing: The authors estimated nucleated cell counts from reference gene primer amplification. Repertoires were generated with immunoSEQ multiplex PCR, while TCRdb's copy carries only in-frame clones and drops some. V, J and clone size reflect that table, while D and trimming were determined from the DNA. The data contain roughly 120,000 clones, 88% of them singletons. Germline CDR1 and CDR2: SGHNT and YYREEE (reference sequence). CDR3 length: 16 amino acids. V gave up 0 bases and J gave up 8 bases; unmatched junction bases: 10. The sequence came from a woman in her forties or fifties with active or convalescent COVID-19. The sequencing sample was made of peripheral blood. The chain joins TRBV5-4 to TRBJ2-1; 8 bases fit TRBD1. For the CDR3, the DNA is TGTGCCAGCAGCTTGGCCGGGACAGGTATCGTGGATGAGCAGTTCTTC. As protein: CASSLAGTGIVDEQFF.